These 19 T cell receptor beta chains were all obtained from the same sample, sequenced in a study of shared clonotypes between healthy human individuals. Here immunoSEQ multiplex PCR was the method, and the copy in TCRdb shows in-frame clones only, minus some. The profile shows approximately 2,300,000 clones, about 90% of them singletons. Sequenced material: naive CD4+ T cells from PBMCs. Subset defined: CD45RA+ positively selected. The receptors come from a man between 18 and 29 years old in good health. Some clones in this sample may be carry-over from other donors' samples.

The rearrangement uses TRBV19 and TRBJ2-7; 12 bases are a match to TRBD1. The CDR3 loop spans 15 amino acids. The germline gives CDR1 LNHDA, CDR2 SQIVND (reference sequence). Unmatched junction bases numbered 12, after V lost 8 bases and J lost 7 bases. The CDR3 DNA is TGTGCCAGTGGACCCCGGGACAGGGGGCGCGGAGAGCAGTACTTC. As protein: CASGPRDRGRGEQYF.

The CDR3 DNA is TGTGCCAGCAGCTTAGCGTTGGTTGAAGCTTTCTTT. As protein: CASSLALVEAFF. This chain links TRBV7-9 with TRBJ1-1, with D uncertain. The CDR3 is 12 amino acids. Germline loops: CDR1 SEHNR, CDR2 FQNEAQ (reference sequence). V was trimmed by 0 bases and J by 7 bases, leaving 6 bases between them.

V is TRBV11-3 and J is TRBJ2-3, with 7 bases matching TRBD1. The CDR3 runs 14 residues. The V segment lost 4 bases and the J segment 3 bases; nucleotides outside the gene matches: 4. The germline V gene encodes CDR1 SGHNT and CDR2 YENEEA. In nucleotides, the CDR3 is TGTGCCAGCAGCTCGACAGGGCGGACAGATACGCAGTATTTT. Its translation: CASSSTGRTDTQYF.

The V gene is TRBV6-5, the J gene TRBJ2-1; 7 nucleotides line up with TRBD1. The CDR3 is 12 amino acids. V was clipped by 11 bases and J by 3 bases; unmatched bases: 4. Germline assignment: CDR1 MNHEY and CDR2 SVGAGI. CDR3 sequence: CAEGGRYNEQFF. CDR3 DNA: TGTGCCGAAGGGGGCCGCTACAATGAGCAGTTCTTC.

The chain has TRBV29-1 and TRBJ1-2, with a weak D call TRBD1 (6 bases). V was trimmed by 3 bases and J by 8 bases, leaving 13 bases between them. CDR1 and CDR2 from the germline V gene are SQVTM and ANQGSEA. The CDR3 length is 12 residues. CDR3 loop: CSVDGWTAGYTF. The DNA for the CDR3 is TGCAGCGTTGATGGTTGGACAGCAGGCTACACCTTC.

The chain carries TRBV6-5 and TRBJ2-7; D not certain. The CDR3 spans 12 residues. The germline V gene has CDR1 MNHEY and CDR2 SVGAGI. Trimming took 5 bases from V and 1 from J, leaving 6 bases between them. The CDR3 sequence: CASSPPSYEQYF. The CDR3 DNA is TGTGCCAGCAGTCCCCCGTCCTACGAGCAGTACTTC.

This clone has just one count. The genes are TRBV7-9 and TRBJ1-1; D is unclear. CDR1 is SEHNR and CDR2 is FQNEAQ in the germline V gene (reference sequence). Trimming shortened V by 1 base and J by 8 bases, and 8 bases separated the two germline ends. The length of the CDR3 is 12 residues. This CDR3 reads CASSLVGPEAFF. The CDR3 DNA is TGTGCCAGCAGCTTAGTTGGGCCAGAAGCTTTCTTT.

The chain carries TRBV2 and TRBJ1-2; D might be TRBD1 (5 bases). Trimming cost V 6 bases and J 13 bases, with 9 bases left between them. This CDR3 is built from 9 residues. The germline V gene has CDR1 SNHLY and CDR2 FYNNEI. CDR3: CASRDKPTF. CDR3 sequence (DNA): TGTGCCAGCAGGGACAAACCCACCTTC.

V and J are TRBV29-1 and TRBJ2-7; D not certain. Germline V gene lookup returns CDR1 SQVTM and CDR2 ANQGSEA. CDR3 size: 14 residues. V lost 4 bases, J lost 4 bases, and 17 bases lay in between. DNA of the CDR3: TGCAGCGTTGGTGACCCAGTTTGGGTTTACGAGCAGTACTTC. Encoded protein: CSVGDPVWVYEQYF.

The CDR3, as DNA: TGTGCCAGCAGTCCGGCCGGGGAGCTGTTTTTT. It is translated as CASSPAGELFF. This chain uses TRBV7-2 with TRBJ2-2; no reliable D call. This CDR3 is 11 amino acids long. The germline gives CDR1 SGHTA, CDR2 FQGNSA. With 6 bases removed from V and 6 bases from J, the gap between germline ends came to 5 bases.

The V gene is TRBV6-6, the J gene TRBJ2-5; TRBD1 matches 10 bases. Germline CDR1 reads MNHNY; CDR2 reads SVGAGI (reference sequence). With 10 bases clipped from V and 5 bases from J, the junction kept 7 bases outside the gene matches. This CDR3 spans 13 amino acids. CDR3 residues: CATQTGGRETQYF. The CDR3 DNA sequence: TGTGCCACACAGACAGGGGGCCGGGAGACCCAGTACTTC.

In DNA form, the CDR3 reads TGTGCCAGCAGCTTACAGGGCGGGAGGGCCGGTTCATTCGGTGAGCAGTTCTTC. Encoded protein: CASSLQGGRAGSFGEQFF. This chain connects TRBV11-1 to TRBJ2-1; TRBD2 matches 9 bases. The CDR3 has 18 amino acids. V gave up 2 bases and J gave up 9 bases; unmatched junction bases: 17. The germline CDR1 and CDR2 sequences are SGHAT and FQDESV (reference sequence).

The chain recombines TRBV14 with TRBJ1-2, with 9 bases identical to TRBD1. The germline gives CDR1 SGHDN, CDR2 FVKESK. Germline trimming cut 3 bases from V and 7 bases from J; bases unmatched to any gene: 6. The CDR3 length is 14 residues. CDR3 residues: CASSHQGQGAGYTF. The CDR3 DNA is TGTGCCAGCAGCCACCAGGGACAGGGAGCTGGCTACACCTTC.

V and J are TRBV5-1 and TRBJ2-3; D is unclear. Trimming pared 0 bases from V and 0 bases from J, leaving 17 bases between. This CDR3 comprises 18 residues. Germline V lookup: CDR1 SGHRS, CDR2 YFSETQ. CDR3: CASSLALRTATSTDTQYF. CDR3 nucleotides: TGCGCCAGCAGCTTGGCTTTGAGGACGGCCACTAGCACAGATACGCAGTATTTT.

There are a few counts of this clone. The CDR3 here is CASSWKSQQSTEAFF. CDR3 nucleotide sequence: TGTGCCAGCAGCTGGAAGAGTCAGCAGAGCACTGAAGCTTTCTTT. The J gene is TRBJ1-1, the V gene TRBV5-6; D not resolved. The CDR3 spans 15 residues. Trimming removed 3 bases at V and 4 bases at J, with 16 bases between. CDR1 is SGHDT and CDR2 is YYEEEE in the germline V gene.

The genes are TRBV10-3 and TRBJ2-7, with D perhaps given as TRBD1 or TRBD2 (5 bases each). Deletions cut 8 bases from V and 3 bases from J, with 14 bases between. The germline V gene encodes CDR1 ENHRY and CDR2 SYGVKD. The CDR3 covers 13 residues. CDR3 residues: CAISRDPIYEQYF. As DNA, the CDR3 is TGTGCCATCTCCCGGGACCCGATCTACGAGCAGTACTTC.

Only one count was recorded for this clone. The chain carries TRBV10-3 and TRBJ1-1; tentative D call: TRBD1 (5 bases). Trimming removed 8 bases at V and 1 base at J, with 14 bases between. The germline V gene has CDR1 ENHRY and CDR2 SYGVKD. The CDR3 runs to 14 residues. The CDR3 spells CAIGDGGWNTEAFF. The CDR3 DNA reads as TGTGCCATCGGGGACGGGGGTTGGAACACTGAAGCTTTCTTT.

The gene calls are TRBV5-1 and TRBJ1-1; 11 nucleotides line up with TRBD1. The CDR3 consists of 18 residues. Trimming removed 2 bases from V and 5 bases from J; junction bases left unmatched: 14. Germline CDR1 and CDR2: SGHRS and YFSETQ. CDR3 nucleotides: TGCGCCAGCAGCTTTCCCCGGACAGGGGGCCCGGGGGGAACTGAAGCTTTCTTT. Its protein product is CASSFPRTGGPGGTEAFF.

This chain joins TRBV7-8 and TRBJ2-7; the match to TRBD2 covers 9 bases. With V trimmed by 3 bases and J by 0 bases, 6 bases remained unmatched. The CDR3 is 16 amino acids. Germline V gives CDR1 SGHVS, CDR2 FQNEAQ. The DNA of the CDR3 is TGTGCCAGCAGCTTGCGGGAGGGCACTCTCTCCTACGAGCAGTACTTC. This codes for CASSLREGTLSYEQYF.